This paragraph reports one T cell receptor (beta chain). Its antigen is not identified. The data originate from a study of monozygotic twins with inflammatory bowel disease. General study findings and limits: T cell subtypes were not distinguishable in this analysis.

Germline V gene lookup returns CDR1 SGHDN and CDR2 FVKESK. The CDR3 extends over 14 amino acids. Eight separate reactions per sample served to make cDNA. Template switching appended UMIs that held a 6-nucleotide sample barcode. The authors ran two nested PCRs of around 15 and 10 cycles on TCRalpha and TCRbeta cDNA. From the 5' RACE reads, TCRdb lists one entry per CDR3 protein and no DNA. The sample's table shows about 210,000 distinct CDR3 sequences. This receptor was obtained from a human donor with ulcerative colitis or Crohn's disease, or a healthy co-twin of an affected twin (not recorded which). The specimen was blood. The rearrangement joins TRBV14 to TRBJ2-1. The CDR3: CASSQVDFRDEQFF.